The rows below give T cell receptor beta chains drawn from one sample of a study of control samples from healthy donors and cancer patients. Only in-frame clones appear in the TCRdb table, and some are missing; sequencing was by immunoSEQ multiplex PCR. The data contain about 130,000 clones, over 75% of them seen just once; the ten biggest clones take up about 3.2%. The sample consisted of blood. The receptors were sampled from a middle-aged man in good health. The CDR3 runs from the conserved cysteine through the conserved F or W. The D gene is left open where the match is weak. Clone sizes are given selectively: once, few, many, or a class where the clone is expanded.

CDR3nt | CDR3aa | abundance | j_gene | d_gene | len | v_gene
TGTGCCAGCAGCTTAATAGCGGGGGGGCGAGAGCAGTACTTC | CASSLIAGGREQYF | - | TRBJ2-7 | TRBD2 | 14 | TRBV28
TGTGCCAGTAGGGATCCCGGGATACTTTACAATGAGCAGTTCTTC | CASRDPGILYNEQFF | once | TRBJ2-1 | - | 15 | TRBV19
TGTGCCAGCAGTTACTCTCTACGGGACGGAAACACTGAAGCTTTCTTT | CASSYSLRDGNTEAFF | - | TRBJ1-1 | - | 16 | TRBV6-2/TRBV6-3
TGTGCCTGGAGTGGAACAGGTCATGAAAAACTGTTTTTT | CAWSGTGHEKLFF | - | TRBJ1-4 | - | 13 | TRBV30
TGTGCCAGCAGCCAAGATCGGGGGTGGGGCACTGAAGCTTTCTTT | CASSQDRGWGTEAFF | - | TRBJ1-1 | - | 15 | TRBV3-1/TRBV3-2
TGTGCCAGTAGCACAGGGCGGTTGAACACTGAAGCTTTCTTT | CASSTGRLNTEAFF | - | TRBJ1-1 | - | 14 | TRBV19
TGTGCCTGGGTCCCGGGACAGGAGGTCGATGGCTACACCTTC | CAWVPGQEVDGYTF | - | TRBJ1-2 | TRBD1 | 14 | TRBV30
TGTGCCAGCAGCAGATCTAGCGTAAACTCCCAAGAGACCCAGTACTTC | CASSRSSVNSQETQYF | - | TRBJ2-5 | - | 16 | TRBV2
TGTGCCTGGAGTGGTGGGGACTGGCAGCCCCAGCATTTT | CAWSGGDWQPQHF | - | TRBJ1-5 | - | 13 | TRBV30
TGTGCCAGCAGTACCCCCTCAGGGGGCTCTGGCTACACCTTC | CASSTPSGGSGYTF | - | TRBJ1-2 | TRBD1 | 14 | TRBV6-5
TGTGCCAGCAGTTCGTGGGTAGGGGGCTTGGGCGAAAAACTGTTTTTT | CASSSWVGGLGEKLFF | once | TRBJ1-4 | TRBD1 | 16 | TRBV28
TGTGCCTGGAGTCATTGGGACAGTCGACTCCGGGCTTTCTTT | CAWSHWDSRLRAFF | - | TRBJ1-1 | TRBD1 | 14 | TRBV30
TGTGCCAGCAGCATCCGGGAGCCCGGCGGACAGCCCCAGCATTTT | CASSIREPGGQPQHF | - | TRBJ1-5 | - | 15 | TRBV21-1
TGTGCCATCAGGTCCGGACAGGGGGAATATCAGCCCCAGCATTTT | CAIRSGQGEYQPQHF | - | TRBJ1-5 | TRBD1 | 15 | TRBV10-3
TGCGCCAGCAGCCAAGATATGGTCAATGAGCAGTTCTTC | CASSQDMVNEQFF | - | TRBJ2-1 | - | 13 | TRBV4-1
TGTGCCAGCAGCGTAGACAGGGAGGACGAGCAGTACTTC | CASSVDREDEQYF | few | TRBJ2-7 | - | 13 | TRBV2
TGCAGCGTTTGTAGCGGGGGCGCCACCTACGAGCAGTACTTC | CSVCSGGATYEQYF | - | TRBJ2-7 | TRBD2 | 14 | TRBV29-1
TGTGCCACCAGTGATTCGACTCCTACAGCGGGGGGCCCCTCCGGGGAGCTGTTTTTT | CATSDSTPTAGGPSGELFF | - | TRBJ2-2 | TRBD2 | 19 | TRBV24-1
TGTGCCAGCAGCGCCAGGGCCTCAGACAGGGAATTAACCGACCCCTACGAGCAGTACTTC | CASSARASDRELTDPYEQYF | - | TRBJ2-7 | TRBD1 | 20 | TRBV9
TGTGCCAGCAGCCGGACCGGGACTAGCGGGGAGACCCAGTACTTC | CASSRTGTSGETQYF | - | TRBJ2-5 | TRBD2 | 15 | TRBV7-2
TGTGCCAGCAGGAAAGCAGGGAGCTCCTACAATGAGCAGTTCTTC | CASRKAGSSYNEQFF | - | TRBJ2-1 | - | 15 | TRBV19
TGTGCCAGCAGTTACACGCCTCTGGGACTCGACGAGCAGTACTTC | CASSYTPLGLDEQYF | once | TRBJ2-7 | - | 15 | TRBV6-5
TGCGCCAGCAGCGACAGAGATCGAGATACGCAGTATTTT | CASSDRDRDTQYF | once | TRBJ2-3 | - | 13 | TRBV5-1
TGTGCCAGCTCACCAGAGAGCAATCAGCCCCAGCATTTT | CASSPESNQPQHF | - | TRBJ1-5 | - | 13 | TRBV18
TGTGCCAGTAGTATTGGGGACCCGCGGGTGAATGAGCAGTTCTTC | CASSIGDPRVNEQFF | - | TRBJ2-1 | - | 15 | TRBV19
TGTGCCAGCAGCTTGGGGAGGGGGACGAACACTGAAGCTTTCTTT | CASSLGRGTNTEAFF | - | TRBJ1-1 | - | 15 | TRBV5-4
TGTGCCATCAAGGGACAGGGGGCTTACGAGCAGTACTTC | CAIKGQGAYEQYF | once | TRBJ2-7 | TRBD1 | 13 | TRBV10-3
TGTGCCAGCAGGTCCGGGGGATTAACTGGAAACACCATATATTTT | CASRSGGLTGNTIYF | - | TRBJ1-3 | - | 15 | TRBV6-6
TGTGCCAGCAGTGGGGGGTTCCCTGTCGGCTACACCTTC | CASSGGFPVGYTF | - | TRBJ1-2 | - | 13 | TRBV28
TGTGCCAGCAGCTGGGCAGACGGTAGCACCGGGGAGCTGTTTTTT | CASSWADGSTGELFF | - | TRBJ2-2 | - | 15 | TRBV7-9
TGCGCCAGCAGCTTGGGTGCGGGAAACTACGAGCAGTACTTC | CASSLGAGNYEQYF | - | TRBJ2-7 | - | 14 | TRBV5-1
TGTGCCAGCAGCCCGACAGGAAAAGTGAATGAGCAGTTCTTC | CASSPTGKVNEQFF | - | TRBJ2-1 | - | 14 | TRBV5-4
TGTGCCACCCATCCTCGGGACTTGCGCTCTGGGGCCAACGTCCTGACTTTC | CATHPRDLRSGANVLTF | few | TRBJ2-6 | - | 17 | TRBV10-3
TGTGCCAGCAGTTTAGATCTAGCGGGGGGCCAGCGCATAGATACGCAGTATTTT | CASSLDLAGGQRIDTQYF | - | TRBJ2-3 | TRBD2 | 18 | TRBV27
TGCGCCAGCAGTGAGTTTGCTTGGGGCAATCAGCCCCAGCATTTT | CASSEFAWGNQPQHF | - | TRBJ1-5 | - | 15 | TRBV10-2
TGTGCCAGCAGCCCAGACCGGACGTCGAACACCGGGGAGCTGTTTTTT | CASSPDRTSNTGELFF | - | TRBJ2-2 | - | 16 | TRBV3-1/TRBV3-2
TGTGCCAGCAGTTTAACCCAGAGCTCCTATAATTCACCCCTCCACTTT | CASSLTQSSYNSPLHF | - | TRBJ1-6 | - | 16 | TRBV27
TGTGCCAGCAGTGATCGGACAGGCTCCTACGAGCAGTACTTC | CASSDRTGSYEQYF | - | TRBJ2-7 | TRBD1 | 14 | TRBV25-1
TGTGCCAGCCCGGGACAGGGCCCCTCTGGGGCCAACGTCCTGACTTTC | CASPGQGPSGANVLTF | - | TRBJ2-6 | TRBD1 | 16 | TRBV11-3
TGTGCCAGCAGCTTTGTGTCTTACGAGCAGTACTTC | CASSFVSYEQYF | - | TRBJ2-7 | - | 12 | TRBV11-2
TGTGCCAGCAGTTTAGACAGGGGGAGCGGACAGCCCCAGCATTTT | CASSLDRGSGQPQHF | few | TRBJ1-5 | TRBD1 | 15 | TRBV28
TGTGCCAGCAGCCCGGACACCTGGAGCTCCTATAATTCACCCCTCCACTTT | CASSPDTWSSYNSPLHF | - | TRBJ1-6 | - | 17 | TRBV28
TGTGCCAGCAGTGATCGGACAGGGGGCGGGTACGAGCAGTACTTC | CASSDRTGGGYEQYF | once | TRBJ2-7 | TRBD1 | 15 | TRBV6-1
TGTGCCAGCAGCTTATTGTTGGCTAGCGGGTCAGATACGCAGTATTTT | CASSLLLASGSDTQYF | - | TRBJ2-3 | TRBD2 | 16 | TRBV7-9
TGTGCCAGCAGCCAAGGGGGATCGCACACAGATACGCAGTATTTT | CASSQGGSHTDTQYF | once | TRBJ2-3 | - | 15 | TRBV3-1/TRBV3-2
TGTGCCAGCAGCCTAAATTCAGGGGGTAGCATGGAGCAGTACTTC | CASSLNSGGSMEQYF | - | TRBJ2-7 | TRBD1 | 15 | TRBV7-8
TGTGCCAGCTCATCGGACAGGGGTCAGCCCCAGCATTTT | CASSSDRGQPQHF | - | TRBJ1-5 | TRBD1 | 13 | TRBV18
TGCGCCAGCAGCCAATCAGGGGAGGGGAATTCACCCCTCCACTTT | CASSQSGEGNSPLHF | - | TRBJ1-6 | - | 15 | TRBV4-1
TGCGCCAGCAGCCAAGAACGGACAGTGAGAATCCCTGAAGCTTTCTTT | CASSQERTVRIPEAFF | - | TRBJ1-1 | - | 16 | TRBV4-1
TGTGCCAGCAGCCGAGGGTCGGGGGCGCAAACAGATACGCAGTATTTT | CASSRGSGAQTDTQYF | - | TRBJ2-3 | - | 16 | TRBV11-1
TGTGCCAGCAGCGGGGGACAGGGCCCGAGAAAACTGTTTTTT | CASSGGQGPRKLFF | - | TRBJ1-4 | TRBD1 | 14 | TRBV9
TGTGCCAGCAGCCCTGGATTGCTGGACACTGAAGCTTTCTTT | CASSPGLLDTEAFF | - | TRBJ1-1 | - | 14 | TRBV11-2
TGTGCCAGCAGCTTAGTTAGGGGGATTTATGAAAAACTGTTTTTT | CASSLVRGIYEKLFF | once | TRBJ1-4 | - | 15 | TRBV7-2